This T cell receptor (beta chain) was captured by sequencing in a study of graft-versus-host responses after intestinal transplantation. The germline V gene has CDR1 LNHDA and CDR2 SQIVND (reference sequence). The CDR3 runs to 11 residues. V shed 1 base and J shed 8 bases, with 3 bases lying between them. With respect to this clone: Its antigen is undetermined.

Profiled with immunoSEQ multiplex PCR; TCRdb holds only in-frame clones, not every one. Of about 110,000 clones in the sample, around 93% are singletons; the top ten hold 0.4% to 0.65%. The material was unstimulated CD8+ T cells sorted from spleen or lymph node cells, obtained before intestinal transplant. The receptor's source is a human donor who received an intestinal transplant. The chain links TRBV19 to TRBJ2-1; no reliable D call. The CDR3 DNA is TGTGCCAGTAGTATAGGCGATGAGCAGTTCTTC. Encoded protein: CASSIGDEQFF.